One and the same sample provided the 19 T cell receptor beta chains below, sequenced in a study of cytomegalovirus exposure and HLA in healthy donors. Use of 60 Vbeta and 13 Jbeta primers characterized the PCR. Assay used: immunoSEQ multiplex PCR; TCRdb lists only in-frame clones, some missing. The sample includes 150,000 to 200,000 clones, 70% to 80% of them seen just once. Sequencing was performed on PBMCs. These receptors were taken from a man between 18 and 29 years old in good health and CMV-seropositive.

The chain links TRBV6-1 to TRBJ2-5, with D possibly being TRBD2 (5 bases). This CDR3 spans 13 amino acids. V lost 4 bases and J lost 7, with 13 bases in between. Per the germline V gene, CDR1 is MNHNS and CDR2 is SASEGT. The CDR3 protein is CASSGTSGVTQYF. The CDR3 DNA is TGTGCCAGCAGTGGTACTAGTGGTGTGACCCAGTACTTC.

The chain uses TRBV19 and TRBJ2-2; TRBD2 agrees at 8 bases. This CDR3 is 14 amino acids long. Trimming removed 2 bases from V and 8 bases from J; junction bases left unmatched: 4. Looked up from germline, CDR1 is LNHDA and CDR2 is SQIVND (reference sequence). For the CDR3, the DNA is TGTGCCAGTAGTATAAGTCCGGGAGGGGGGGAGCTGTTTTTT. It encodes CASSISPGGGELFF.

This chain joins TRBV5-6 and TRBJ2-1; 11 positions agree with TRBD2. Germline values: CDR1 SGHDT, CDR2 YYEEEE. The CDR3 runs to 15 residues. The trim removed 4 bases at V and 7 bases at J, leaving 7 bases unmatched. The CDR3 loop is CASSLRASGRNEQFF. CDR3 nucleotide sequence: TGTGCCAGCAGCCTCCGGGCTAGCGGGAGGAATGAGCAGTTCTTC.

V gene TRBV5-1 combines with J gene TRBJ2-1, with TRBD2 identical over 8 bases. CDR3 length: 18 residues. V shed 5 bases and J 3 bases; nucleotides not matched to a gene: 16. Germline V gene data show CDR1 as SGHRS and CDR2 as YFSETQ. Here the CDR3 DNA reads TGCGCCAGCAGTTCGGGAGGGTTAGTCGTCAGCAACTACAATGAGCAGTTCTTC. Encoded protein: CASSSGGLVVSNYNEQFF.

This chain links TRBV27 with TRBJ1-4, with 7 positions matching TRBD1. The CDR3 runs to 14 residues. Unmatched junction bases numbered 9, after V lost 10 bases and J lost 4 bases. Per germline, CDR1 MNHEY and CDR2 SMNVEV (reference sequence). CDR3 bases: TGTGCCATTCCGCTCGGGACAGTTAATGAAAAACTGTTTTTT. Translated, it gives CAIPLGTVNEKLFF.

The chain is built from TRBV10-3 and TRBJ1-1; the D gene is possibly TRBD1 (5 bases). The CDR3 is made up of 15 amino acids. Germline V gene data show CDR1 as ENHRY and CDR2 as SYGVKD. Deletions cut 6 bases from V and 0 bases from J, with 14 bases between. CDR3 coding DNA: TGTGCCATCAGGCCGGGACTGCCGATGAACACTGAAGCTTTCTTT. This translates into CAIRPGLPMNTEAFF.

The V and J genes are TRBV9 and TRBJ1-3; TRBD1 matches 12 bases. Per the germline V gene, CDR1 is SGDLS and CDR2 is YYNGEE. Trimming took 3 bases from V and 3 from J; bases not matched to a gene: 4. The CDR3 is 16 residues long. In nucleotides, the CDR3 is TGTGCCAGCAGCGAAGGGACAGGGGGCGTTGGAAACACCATATATTTT. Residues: CASSEGTGGVGNTIYF.

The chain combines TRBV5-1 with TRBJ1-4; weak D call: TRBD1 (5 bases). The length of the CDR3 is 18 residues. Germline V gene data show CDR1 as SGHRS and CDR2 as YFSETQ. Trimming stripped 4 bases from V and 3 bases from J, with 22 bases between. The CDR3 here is CASSPYQRETAANEKLFF. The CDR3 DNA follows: TGCGCCAGCAGCCCATACCAGCGAGAGACAGCCGCTAATGAAAAACTGTTTTTT.

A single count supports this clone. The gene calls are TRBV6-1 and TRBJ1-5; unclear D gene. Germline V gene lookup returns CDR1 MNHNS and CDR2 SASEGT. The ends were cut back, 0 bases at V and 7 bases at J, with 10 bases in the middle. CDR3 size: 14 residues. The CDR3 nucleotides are TGTGCCAGCAGTGAAGCTAATCCCGGGCAGCCCCAGCATTTT. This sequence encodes CASSEANPGQPQHF.

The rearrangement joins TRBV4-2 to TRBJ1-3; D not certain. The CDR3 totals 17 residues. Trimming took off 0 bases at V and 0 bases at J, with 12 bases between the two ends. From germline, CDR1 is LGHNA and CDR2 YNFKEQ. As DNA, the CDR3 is TGTGCCAGCAGCCAAGAACGTACCGCGTTCTCTGGAAACACCATATATTTT. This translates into CASSQERTAFSGNTIYF.

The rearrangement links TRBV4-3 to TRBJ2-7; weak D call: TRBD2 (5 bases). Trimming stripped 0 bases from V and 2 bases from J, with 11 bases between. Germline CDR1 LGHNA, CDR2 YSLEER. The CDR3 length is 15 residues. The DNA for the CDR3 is TGCGCCAGCAGCCAAGATGAGGGTACCCCCTACGAGCAGTACTTC. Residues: CASSQDEGTPYEQYF.

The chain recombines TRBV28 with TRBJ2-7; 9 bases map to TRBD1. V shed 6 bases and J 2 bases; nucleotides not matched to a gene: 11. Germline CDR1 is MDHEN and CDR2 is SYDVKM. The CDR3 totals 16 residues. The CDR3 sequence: CASRGVGTGYAYEQYF. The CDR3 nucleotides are TGTGCCAGCAGGGGCGTTGGGACAGGGTACGCCTACGAGCAGTACTTC.

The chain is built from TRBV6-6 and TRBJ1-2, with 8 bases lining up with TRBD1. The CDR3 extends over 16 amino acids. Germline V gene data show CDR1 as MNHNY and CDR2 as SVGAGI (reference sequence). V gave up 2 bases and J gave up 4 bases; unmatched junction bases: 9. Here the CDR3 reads CASSYLLSGTGYGYTF. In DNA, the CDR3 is TGTGCCAGCAGTTACCTACTTTCCGGGACAGGCTATGGCTACACCTTC.

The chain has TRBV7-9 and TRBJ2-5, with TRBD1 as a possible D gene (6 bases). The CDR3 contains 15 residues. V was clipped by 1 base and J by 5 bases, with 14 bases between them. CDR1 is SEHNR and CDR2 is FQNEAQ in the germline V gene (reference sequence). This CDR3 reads CASSLVGRGQETQYF. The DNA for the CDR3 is TGTGCCAGCAGCTTAGTTGGCAGGGGCCAGGAGACCCAGTACTTC.

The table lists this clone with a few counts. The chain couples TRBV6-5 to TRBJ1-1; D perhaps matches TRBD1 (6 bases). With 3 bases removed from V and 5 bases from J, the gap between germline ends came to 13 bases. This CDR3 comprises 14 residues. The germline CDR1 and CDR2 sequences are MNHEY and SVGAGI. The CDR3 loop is CASSYRSGETEAFF. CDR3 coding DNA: TGTGCCAGCAGTTATAGGTCAGGGGAGACTGAAGCTTTCTTT.

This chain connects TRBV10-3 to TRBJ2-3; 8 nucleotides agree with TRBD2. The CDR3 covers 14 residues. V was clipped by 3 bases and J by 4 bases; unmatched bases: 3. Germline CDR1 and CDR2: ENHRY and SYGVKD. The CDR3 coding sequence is TGTGCCATCAGTGAAACAGCGGGAGCAGATACGCAGTATTTT. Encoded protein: CAISETAGADTQYF.

CDR3 sequence: CASSQGRSSGNTIYF. The CDR3 bases are TGCGCCAGCAGCCAAGGCCGGTCCTCTGGAAACACCATATATTTT. V gene TRBV4-1 combines with J gene TRBJ1-3; D is uncertain. This CDR3 contains 15 residues. Germline CDR1 is MGHRA and CDR2 is YSYEKL. Between the trimmed V and J ends, which lost 1 base and 0 bases, there was a span of 7 bases.

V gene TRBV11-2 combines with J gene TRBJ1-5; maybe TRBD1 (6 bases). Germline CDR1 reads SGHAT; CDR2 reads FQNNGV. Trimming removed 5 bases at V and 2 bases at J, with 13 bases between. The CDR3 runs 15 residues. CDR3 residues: CASSPSPGGNQPQHF. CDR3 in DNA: TGTGCCAGCAGCCCCTCGCCAGGGGGCAATCAGCCCCAGCATTTT.

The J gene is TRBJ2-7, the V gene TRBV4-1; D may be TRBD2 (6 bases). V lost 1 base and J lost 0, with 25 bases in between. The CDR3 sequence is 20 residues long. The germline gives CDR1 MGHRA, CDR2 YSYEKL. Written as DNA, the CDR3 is TGCGCCAGCAGCCAAGGATATAAGGAGAATAGCGGATACCCCTCCTACGAGCAGTACTTC. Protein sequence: CASSQGYKENSGYPSYEQYF.